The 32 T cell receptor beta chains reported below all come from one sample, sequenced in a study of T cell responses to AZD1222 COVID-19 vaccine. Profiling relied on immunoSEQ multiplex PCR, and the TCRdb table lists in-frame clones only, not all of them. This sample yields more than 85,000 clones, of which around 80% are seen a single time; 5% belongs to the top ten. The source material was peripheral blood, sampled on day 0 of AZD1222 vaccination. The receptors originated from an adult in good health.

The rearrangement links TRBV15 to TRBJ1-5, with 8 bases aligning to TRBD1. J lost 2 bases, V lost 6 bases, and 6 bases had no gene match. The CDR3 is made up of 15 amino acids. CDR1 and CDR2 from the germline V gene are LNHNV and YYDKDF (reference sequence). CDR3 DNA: TGTGCCACCAGTAACAGACAGGGGCGCAATCAGCCCCAGCATTTT. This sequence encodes CATSNRQGRNQPQHF.

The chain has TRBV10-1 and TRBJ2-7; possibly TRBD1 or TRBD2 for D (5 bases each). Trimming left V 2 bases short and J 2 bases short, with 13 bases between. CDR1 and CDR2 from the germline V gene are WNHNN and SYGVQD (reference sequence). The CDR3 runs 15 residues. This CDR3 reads CASSEGGGRAYEQYF. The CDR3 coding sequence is TGCGCCAGCAGTGAGGGAGGCGGCAGGGCCTACGAGCAGTACTTC.

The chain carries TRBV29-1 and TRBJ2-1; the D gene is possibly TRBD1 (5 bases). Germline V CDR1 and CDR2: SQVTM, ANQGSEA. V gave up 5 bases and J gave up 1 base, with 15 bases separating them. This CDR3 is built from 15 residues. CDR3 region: CSVISGLVSYNEQFF. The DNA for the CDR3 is TGCAGCGTTATCTCAGGGCTAGTGTCCTACAATGAGCAGTTCTTC.

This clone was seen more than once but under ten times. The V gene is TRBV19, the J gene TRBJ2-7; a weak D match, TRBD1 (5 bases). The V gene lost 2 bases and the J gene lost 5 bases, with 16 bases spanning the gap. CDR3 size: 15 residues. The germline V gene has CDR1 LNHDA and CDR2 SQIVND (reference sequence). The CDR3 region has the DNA TGTGCCAGTAGTATAAGGCAGGGTAGTTTCGACGAGCAGTACTTC. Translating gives CASSIRQGSFDEQYF.

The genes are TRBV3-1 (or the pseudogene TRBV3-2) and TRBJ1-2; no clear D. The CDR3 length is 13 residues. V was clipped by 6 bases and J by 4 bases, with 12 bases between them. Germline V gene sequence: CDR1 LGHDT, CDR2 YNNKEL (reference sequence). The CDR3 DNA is TGTGCCAGCAGTCTAACAACTCTCTATGGCTACACCTTC. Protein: CASSLTTLYGYTF.

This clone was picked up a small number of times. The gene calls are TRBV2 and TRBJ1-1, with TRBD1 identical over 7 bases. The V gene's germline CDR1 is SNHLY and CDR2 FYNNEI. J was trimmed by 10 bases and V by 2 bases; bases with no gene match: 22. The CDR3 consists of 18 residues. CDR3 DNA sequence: TGTGCCAGCAGTGAAAGGAACCCGACCGGGACAGTCGTCGAGGGAGCTTTCTTT. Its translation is CASSERNPTGTVVEGAFF. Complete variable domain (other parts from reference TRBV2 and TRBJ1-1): EPEVTQTPSHQVTQMGQEVILRCVPISNHLYFYWYRQILGQKVEFLVSFYNNEISEKSEIFDDQFSVERPDGSNFTLKIRSTKLEDSAMYFCASSERNPTGTVVEGAFFGQGTRLTVV.

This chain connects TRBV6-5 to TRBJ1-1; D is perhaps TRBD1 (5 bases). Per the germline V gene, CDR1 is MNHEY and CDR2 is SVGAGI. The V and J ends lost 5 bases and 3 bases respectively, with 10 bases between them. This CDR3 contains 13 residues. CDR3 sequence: CASSPDRHTEAFF. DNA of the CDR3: TGTGCCAGCAGTCCAGACAGACACACTGAAGCTTTCTTT.

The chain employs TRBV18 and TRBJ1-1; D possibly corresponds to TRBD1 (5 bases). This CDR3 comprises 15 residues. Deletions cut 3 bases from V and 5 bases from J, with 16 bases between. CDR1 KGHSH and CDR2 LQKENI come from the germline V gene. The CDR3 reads CASSPVEGSRTEAFF. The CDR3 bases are TGTGCCAGCTCACCTGTGGAGGGGAGTCGAACTGAAGCTTTCTTT.

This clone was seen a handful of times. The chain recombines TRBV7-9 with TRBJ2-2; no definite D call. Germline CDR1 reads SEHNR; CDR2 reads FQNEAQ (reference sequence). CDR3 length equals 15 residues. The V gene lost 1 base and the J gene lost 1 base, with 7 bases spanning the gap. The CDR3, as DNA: TGTGCCAGCAGCTTAGGAGGTGTGAACACCGGGGAGCTGTTTTTT. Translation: CASSLGGVNTGELFF. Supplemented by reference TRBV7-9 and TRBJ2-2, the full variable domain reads DTGVSQNPRHKITKRGQNVTFRCDPISEHNRLYWYRQTLGQGPEFLTYFQNEAQLEKSRLLSDRFSAERPKGSFSTLEIQRTEQGDSAMYLCASSLGGVNTGELFFGEGSRLTVL.

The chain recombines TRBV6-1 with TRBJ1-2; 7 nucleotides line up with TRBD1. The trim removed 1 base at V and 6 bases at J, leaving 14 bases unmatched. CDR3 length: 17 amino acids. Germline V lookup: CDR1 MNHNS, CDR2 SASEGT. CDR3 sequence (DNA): TGTGCCAGCAGTGAAGGAGGTAGCGTGGGACAGTTAGATGGCTACACCTTC. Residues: CASSEGGSVGQLDGYTF.

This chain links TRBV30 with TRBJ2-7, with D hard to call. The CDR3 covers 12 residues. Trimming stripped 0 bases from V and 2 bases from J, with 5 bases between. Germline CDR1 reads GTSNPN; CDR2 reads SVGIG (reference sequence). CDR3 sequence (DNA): TGTGCCTGGAGTGTGGATCCCTACGAGCAGTACTTC. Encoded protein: CAWSVDPYEQYF.

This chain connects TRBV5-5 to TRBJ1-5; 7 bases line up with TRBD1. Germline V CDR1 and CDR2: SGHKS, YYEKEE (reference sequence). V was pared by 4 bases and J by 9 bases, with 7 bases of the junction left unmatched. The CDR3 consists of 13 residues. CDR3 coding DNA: TGTGCCAGCAGCAGGGAACAGGGGCGGCCCCAGCATTTT. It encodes CASSREQGRPQHF.

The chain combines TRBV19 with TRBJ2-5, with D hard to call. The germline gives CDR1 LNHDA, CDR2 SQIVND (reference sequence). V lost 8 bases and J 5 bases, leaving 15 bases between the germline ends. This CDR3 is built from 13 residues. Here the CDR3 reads CASQKDAEETQYF. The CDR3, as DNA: TGTGCCAGTCAAAAGGATGCCGAGGAGACCCAGTACTTC.

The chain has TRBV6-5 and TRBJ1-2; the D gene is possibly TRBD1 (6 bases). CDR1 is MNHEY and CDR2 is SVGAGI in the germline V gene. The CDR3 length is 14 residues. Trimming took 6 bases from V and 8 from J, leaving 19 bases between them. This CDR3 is CASRQPGQNQGYTF. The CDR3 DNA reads TGTGCCAGCAGACAACCGGGACAAAATCAAGGCTACACCTTC.

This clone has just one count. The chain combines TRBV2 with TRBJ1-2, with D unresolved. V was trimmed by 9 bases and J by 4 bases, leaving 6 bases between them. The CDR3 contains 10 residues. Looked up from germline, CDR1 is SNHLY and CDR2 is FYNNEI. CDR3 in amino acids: CASRIYGYTF. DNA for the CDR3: TGTGCCAGTAGGATCTATGGCTACACCTTC.

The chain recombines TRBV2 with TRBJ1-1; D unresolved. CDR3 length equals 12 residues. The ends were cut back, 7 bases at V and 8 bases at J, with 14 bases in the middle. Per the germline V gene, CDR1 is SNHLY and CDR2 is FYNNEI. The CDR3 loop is CASTPGLVEAFF. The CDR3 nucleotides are TGTGCCAGCACCCCGGGGTTAGTAGAAGCTTTCTTT.

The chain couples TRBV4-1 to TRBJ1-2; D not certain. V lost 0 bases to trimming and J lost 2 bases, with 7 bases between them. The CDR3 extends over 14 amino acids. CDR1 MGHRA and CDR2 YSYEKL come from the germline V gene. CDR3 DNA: TGCGCCAGCAGCCAAGAAGGAACCAACTATGGCTACACCTTC. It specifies CASSQEGTNYGYTF.

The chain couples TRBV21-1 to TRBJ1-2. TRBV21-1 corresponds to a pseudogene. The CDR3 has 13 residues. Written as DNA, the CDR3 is TGTGCCAGCACGCCAGGTCGGGACTATGGCTACACCTTC. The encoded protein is CASTPGRDYGYTF.

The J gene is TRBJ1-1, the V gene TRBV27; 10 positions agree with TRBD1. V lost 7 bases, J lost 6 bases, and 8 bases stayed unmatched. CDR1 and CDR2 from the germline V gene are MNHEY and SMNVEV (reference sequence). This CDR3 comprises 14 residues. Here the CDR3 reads CASTAGQGMPEAFF. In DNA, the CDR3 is TGTGCCAGCACAGCGGGACAGGGGATGCCTGAAGCTTTCTTT.

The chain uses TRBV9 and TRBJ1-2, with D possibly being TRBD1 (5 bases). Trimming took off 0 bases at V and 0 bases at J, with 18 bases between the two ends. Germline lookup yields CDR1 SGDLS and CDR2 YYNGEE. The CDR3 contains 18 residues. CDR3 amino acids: CASSVGVVGDPANYGYTF. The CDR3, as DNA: TGTGCCAGCAGCGTAGGGGTTGTGGGGGACCCCGCTAACTATGGCTACACCTTC.

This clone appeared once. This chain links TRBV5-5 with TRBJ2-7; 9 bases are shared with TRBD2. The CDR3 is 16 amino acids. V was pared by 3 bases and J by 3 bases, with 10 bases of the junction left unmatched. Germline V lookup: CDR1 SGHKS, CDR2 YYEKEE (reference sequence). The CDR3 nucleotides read TGTGCCAGCAGCTCTTCTAGCGGGATCACATACTACGAGCAGTACTTC. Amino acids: CASSSSSGITYYEQYF. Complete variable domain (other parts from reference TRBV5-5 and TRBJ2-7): DAGVTQSPTHLIKTRGQQVTLRCSPISGHKSVSWYQQVLGQGPQFIFQYYEKEERGRGNFPDRFSARQFPNYSSELNVNALLLGDSALYLCASSSSSGITYYEQYFGPGTRLTVT.

CDR3 in amino acids: CASSRTGGDEQFF. The DNA for the CDR3 is TGCGCCAGCAGCCGGACAGGGGGCGATGAGCAGTTCTTC. The genes are TRBV5-1 and TRBJ2-1; 11 bases map to TRBD1. The CDR3 is 13 amino acids. From germline, CDR1 is SGHRS and CDR2 YFSETQ. V dropped 4 bases and J dropped 8; count of bases not matched to a gene: 2.

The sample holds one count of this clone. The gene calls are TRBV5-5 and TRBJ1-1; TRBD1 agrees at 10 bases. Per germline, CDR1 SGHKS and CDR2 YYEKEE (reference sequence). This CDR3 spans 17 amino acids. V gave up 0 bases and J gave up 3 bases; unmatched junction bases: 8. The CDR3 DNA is TGTGCCAGCAGCTTGGCCTGGGGACAGGGGACAGACACTGAAGCTTTCTTT. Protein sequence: CASSLAWGQGTDTEAFF.

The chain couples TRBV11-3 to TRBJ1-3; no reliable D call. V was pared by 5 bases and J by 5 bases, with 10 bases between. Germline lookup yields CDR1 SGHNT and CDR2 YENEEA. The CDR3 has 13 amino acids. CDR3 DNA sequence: TGTGCCAGCAGCCCTAGCGGGAGAAACACCATATATTTT. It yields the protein CASSPSGRNTIYF.

The DNA of the CDR3 is TGCGCCAGCAGCTTCCAGGGGGGAAACACCATATATTTT. Translating it yields CASSFQGGNTIYF. The chain recombines TRBV5-1 with TRBJ1-3; D is possibly TRBD1 (6 bases). Trimming pared 2 bases from V and 4 bases from J, leaving 7 bases between. CDR1 SGHRS and CDR2 YFSETQ come from the germline V gene. The CDR3 is 13 amino acids.

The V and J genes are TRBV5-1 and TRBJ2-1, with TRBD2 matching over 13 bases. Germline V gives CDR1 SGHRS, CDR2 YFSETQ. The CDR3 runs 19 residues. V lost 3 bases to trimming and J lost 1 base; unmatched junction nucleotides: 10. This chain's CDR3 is CASSSGLAGAFISYNEQFF. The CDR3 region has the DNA TGCGCCAGCAGCTCCGGACTAGCGGGGGCCTTTATTTCCTACAATGAGCAGTTCTTC.

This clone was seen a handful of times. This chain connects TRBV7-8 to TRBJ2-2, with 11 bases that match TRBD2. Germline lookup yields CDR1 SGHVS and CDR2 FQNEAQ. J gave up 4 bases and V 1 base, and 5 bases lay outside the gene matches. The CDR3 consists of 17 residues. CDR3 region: CASSLGLAGGRTGELFF. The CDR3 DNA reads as TGTGCCAGCAGCTTAGGCCTAGCGGGGGGCCGCACCGGGGAGCTGTTTTTT.

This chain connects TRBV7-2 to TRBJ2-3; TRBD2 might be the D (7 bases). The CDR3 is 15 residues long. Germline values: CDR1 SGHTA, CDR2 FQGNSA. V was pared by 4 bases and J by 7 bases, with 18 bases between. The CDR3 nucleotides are TGTGCCAGCAGCTGGGGGGGGCCCTCCGGAAATACGCAGTATTTT. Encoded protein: CASSWGGPSGNTQYF. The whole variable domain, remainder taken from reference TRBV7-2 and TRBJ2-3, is GAGVSQSPSNKVTEKGKDVELRCDPISGHTALYWYRQSLGQGLEFLIYFQGNSAPDKSGLPSDRFSAERTGGSVSTLTIQRTQQEDSAVYLCASSWGGPSGNTQYFGPGTRLTVL.

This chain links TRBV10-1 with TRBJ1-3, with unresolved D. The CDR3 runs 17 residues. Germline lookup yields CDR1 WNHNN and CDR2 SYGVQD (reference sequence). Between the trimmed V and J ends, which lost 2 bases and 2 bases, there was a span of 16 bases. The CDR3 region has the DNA TGCGCCAGCAGTGAGATTCGCGCCGGCCCCACTGGAAACACCATATATTTT. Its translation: CASSEIRAGPTGNTIYF.

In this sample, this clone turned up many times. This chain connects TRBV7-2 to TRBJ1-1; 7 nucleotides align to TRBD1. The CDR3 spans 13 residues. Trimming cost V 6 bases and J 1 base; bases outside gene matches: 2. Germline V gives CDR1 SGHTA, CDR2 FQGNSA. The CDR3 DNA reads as TGTGCCAGCAGGGGACAGCGGAACACTGAAGCTTTCTTT. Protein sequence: CASRGQRNTEAFF.

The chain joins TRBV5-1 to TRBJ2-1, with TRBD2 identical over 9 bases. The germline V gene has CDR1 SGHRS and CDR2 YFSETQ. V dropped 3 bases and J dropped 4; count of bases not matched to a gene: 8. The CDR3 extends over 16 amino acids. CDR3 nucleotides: TGCGCCAGCAGCTCAGAACCCCTAGCGGGGTACAATGAGCAGTTCTTC. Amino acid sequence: CASSSEPLAGYNEQFF.

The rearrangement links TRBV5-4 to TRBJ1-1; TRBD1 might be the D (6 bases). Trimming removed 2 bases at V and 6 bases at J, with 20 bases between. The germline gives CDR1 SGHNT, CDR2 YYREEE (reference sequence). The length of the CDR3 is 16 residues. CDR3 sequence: CASSFSPTQGLAEAFF. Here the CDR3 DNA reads TGTGCCAGCAGCTTCTCGCCCACACAGGGCTTGGCTGAAGCTTTCTTT. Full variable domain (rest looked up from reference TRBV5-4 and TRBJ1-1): ETGVTQSPTHLIKTRGQQVTLRCSSQSGHNTVSWYQQALGQGPQFIFQYYREEENGRGNFPPRFSGLQFPNYSSELNVNALELDDSALYLCASSFSPTQGLAEAFFGQGTRLTVV.